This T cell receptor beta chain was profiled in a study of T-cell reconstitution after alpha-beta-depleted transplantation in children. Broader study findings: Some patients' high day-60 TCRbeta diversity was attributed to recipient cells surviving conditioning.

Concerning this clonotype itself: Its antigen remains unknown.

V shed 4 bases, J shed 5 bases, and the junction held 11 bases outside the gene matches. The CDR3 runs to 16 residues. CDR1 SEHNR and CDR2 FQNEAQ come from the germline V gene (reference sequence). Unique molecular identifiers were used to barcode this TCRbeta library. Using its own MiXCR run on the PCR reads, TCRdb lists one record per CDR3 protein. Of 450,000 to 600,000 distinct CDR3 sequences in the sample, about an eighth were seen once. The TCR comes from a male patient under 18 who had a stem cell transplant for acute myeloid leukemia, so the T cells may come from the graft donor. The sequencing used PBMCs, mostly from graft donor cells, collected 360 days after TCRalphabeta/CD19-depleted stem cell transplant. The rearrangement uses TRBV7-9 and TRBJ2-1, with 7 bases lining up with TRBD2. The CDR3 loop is CASSSRDYQGDNEQFF. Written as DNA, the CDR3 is TGTGCCAGCAGCTCCCGGGACTATCAAGGGGACAATGAGCAGTTCTTC.